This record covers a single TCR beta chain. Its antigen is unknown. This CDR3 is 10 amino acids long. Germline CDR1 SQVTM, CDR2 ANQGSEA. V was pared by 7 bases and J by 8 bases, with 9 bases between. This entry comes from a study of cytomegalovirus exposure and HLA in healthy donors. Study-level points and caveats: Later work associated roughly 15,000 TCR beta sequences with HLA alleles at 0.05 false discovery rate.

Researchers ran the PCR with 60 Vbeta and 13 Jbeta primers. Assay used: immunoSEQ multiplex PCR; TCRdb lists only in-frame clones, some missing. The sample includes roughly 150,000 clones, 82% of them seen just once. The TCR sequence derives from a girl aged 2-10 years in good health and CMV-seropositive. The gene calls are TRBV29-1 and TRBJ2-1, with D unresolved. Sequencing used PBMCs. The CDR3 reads CSDLRDEQFF. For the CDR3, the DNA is TGCAGCGACCTTCGGGATGAGCAGTTCTTC.